Sequencing of this TCR beta chain was carried out in a study of cytomegalovirus exposure and HLA in healthy donors. The study, taken as a whole, reports: The authors considered a cluster of highly shared sequence variants likely to be a sequencing artifact. The authors excluded some V segments, including TRBV6-2 and TRBV6-3, as indistinguishable.

Researchers ran the PCR with 60 Vbeta and 13 Jbeta primers. Assay used: immunoSEQ multiplex PCR; TCRdb lists only in-frame clones, some missing. The sample has about 220,000 clones, over 65% seen once. Trimming took off 7 bases at V and 6 bases at J, with 18 bases between the two ends. The germline CDR1 and CDR2 sequences are GTSNPN and SVGIG (reference sequence). The CDR3 length is 13 residues. On this clone: Its antigen remains unidentified.

The J gene is TRBJ1-1, the V gene TRBV30; D unclear. This receptor was taken from a man between 18 and 35 years old in good health and CMV-seronegative. Sequenced sample: PBMCs. This chain's CDR3 is CASTPAAWPEAFF. The CDR3 DNA sequence: TGTGCCTCCACTCCCGCGGCTTGGCCTGAAGCTTTCTTT.